This T cell receptor (beta chain) was retrieved from a study of blood T cell repertoires in COVID-19 (dated by TCRdb to about 2020). Notes on the research overall: Samples from collaborators originated in the United States, Italy and Spain and spanned both the acute and convalescent phases of COVID-19. The material from the prospective study consisted of cDNA or gDNA derived from T cells, B-cell-depleted T cells, or PBMCs. The samples were drawn from two sources: the first 160 participants of the ongoing ImmuneRACE study, and over 1,000 subjects contributed by 6 global collaborators. The dataset comprised deeply sampled blood TCRbeta repertoires from subjects exposed to, actively infected with, or recovered from COVID-19. Where available, HLA class I and class II types were obtained from metadata supplied by the sample provider rather than from assay-based typing. The repertoires were released in a freely available public database meant as a resource for research on the immune response to SARS-CoV-2. Sample metadata almost always included a de-identified subject ID, COVID-19 status, age in years and sex.

At the junction V is shortened by 3 bases and J by 4 bases; bases outside the gene matches: 6. The CDR3 starts with the cysteine, ends with the phenylalanine, and has 16 residues. Left in the record is the CDR3 DNA by itself, 48 bases read in frame from the first base. CDR1 and CDR2 are read off the germline V gene as MGHRA and YSYEKL. The full study reports these points: The quantity of clinical and demographic metadata differed by source and by participant and was supplied without curation.

Samples from volunteer blood donors who had recovered from COVID-19 were contributed by a second Seattle source. Collaborating institutions collected whole blood in K2EDTA tubes following their own protocols. For TCRbeta analysis, collaborators shipped samples as frozen whole blood, isolated PBMCs, or DNA extracted from either of those sample types. Worth noting for this clone: Its binding antigen is unknown. Base quality data are lacking; no much larger clone is found one base away.

The immunoSEQ Assay, a bias-controlled multiplex PCR, was used to amplify TCRbeta CDR3 regions from genomic DNA. As for the authors' bioinformatics: Within the assay, amplification of reference gene primers was used to estimate how many nucleated cells each sample contained. To quantify the absolute abundance of each unique TCRbeta CDR3 rearrangement, sequence reads were collapsed and filtered. For each sample, productive Simpson clonality was calculated as the square root of Simpson's diversity index over productive rearrangements. TCRdb provides this immuneACCESS table in a form limited to in-frame rearrangements. Some clones are lacking; in checked studies, under half of them reflect an unresolved V gene, and why the rest are absent is not known. V, J and clone size were drawn from that table, and D and trimming were deduced from the DNA. The sample yields around 200,000 clones; 87% were counted once. The ten biggest clones cover about 1% of the sample.

The TCR was taken from a woman between 18 and 29 years old who had recovered from COVID-19. The chain is encoded by TRBV4-1 joined to TRBJ2-3, with 11 central nucleotides matching TRBD2. The specimen was peripheral blood. The CDR3 amino acid sequence is: CASSHVLAGGSDTQYF. The DNA sequence follows: TGCGCCAGCAGCCACGTTCTAGCGGGAGGATCAGATACGCAGTATTTT.